Below are 8 T cell receptor beta chains sequenced from a single sample in a study of blood T cell repertoires in COVID-19. Sequencing used immunoSEQ multiplex PCR; TCRdb keeps in-frame clones, though not all of them. The table records some 120,000 clones, 79% of them present only once. The sequenced sample consisted of peripheral blood. Receptors originate from a man aged 35 to 55 with active or convalescent COVID-19.

This clone was found once. The chain is built from TRBV19 and TRBJ2-1, with a possible D match to TRBD1 (6 bases). V was shortened by 6 bases and J by 6 bases, with 15 bases between the two germline ends. Germline CDR1 and CDR2: LNHDA and SQIVND (reference sequence). The CDR3 consists of 14 residues. The CDR3 loop reads CASRTQGVGNEQFF. CDR3 nucleotide sequence: TGTGCCAGTAGGACACAGGGTGTGGGCAATGAGCAGTTCTTC. Complete variable domain (other parts from reference TRBV19 and TRBJ2-1): DGGITQSPKYLFRKEGQNVTLSCEQNLNHDAMYWYRQDPGQGLRLIYYSQIVNDFQKGDIAEGYSVSREKKESFPLTVTSAQKNPTAFYLCASRTQGVGNEQFFGPGTRLTVL.

The chain is built from TRBV30 and TRBJ1-5; possible D gene TRBD1, 6 bases. From germline, CDR1 is GTSNPN and CDR2 SVGIG (reference sequence). Trimming took 3 bases from V and 2 from J, leaving 8 bases between them. The CDR3 spans 13 residues. This CDR3 is CAWSAGGNQPQHF. The CDR3 DNA reads as TGTGCCTGGAGCGCAGGGGGCAATCAGCCCCAGCATTTT.

This chain uses TRBV24-1 with TRBJ2-7, with D unresolved. The V end was cut by 5 bases, the J end by 2 bases, with 9 bases between. From germline, CDR1 is KGHDR and CDR2 SFDVKD. The CDR3 covers 13 residues. The CDR3 nucleotides are TGTGCCACCAGTGGACACCCAACCTACGAGCAGTACTTC. This sequence encodes CATSGHPTYEQYF.

This chain uses TRBV24-1 with TRBJ1-2, with a possible D match to TRBD1 (5 bases). V shed 6 bases and J shed 4 bases, with 8 bases lying between them. The germline V gene has CDR1 KGHDR and CDR2 SFDVKD. The CDR3 sequence is 12 residues long. In DNA, the CDR3 is TGTGCCACCAGTCCAGGGATCTATGGCTACACCTTC. It yields the protein CATSPGIYGYTF.

This sequence joins TRBV6-5 and TRBJ1-2; TRBD1 matches at 10 bases. V was clipped by 5 bases and J by 7 bases; unmatched bases: 7. CDR1 is MNHEY and CDR2 is SVGAGI in the germline V gene. This CDR3 has 14 amino acids. The CDR3 loop reads CASSPGQGVFGYTF. CDR3 coding DNA: TGTGCCAGCAGTCCCGGACAGGGGGTATTTGGCTACACCTTC.

CDR3 sequence: CASSLAGLAGPSYEQYF. CDR3 nucleotides: TGTGCCAGCAGCTTAGCGGGACTAGCGGGACCTTCCTACGAGCAGTACTTC. This rearrangement joins TRBV7-9 to TRBJ2-7; TRBD2 aligns across 13 bases. This CDR3 contains 17 residues. The V and J ends lost 0 bases and 1 base, in that order; junction bases with no gene match: 3. In germline, CDR1 is SEHNR, CDR2 FQNEAQ (reference sequence).

As for this clone: The identical CDR3 is also encoded by other nucleotide sequences in the sample. V and J are TRBV9 and TRBJ2-5; 7 positions match TRBD2. V lost 5 bases and J lost 5; bases outside the gene matches: 6. Germline-derived CDR1 and CDR2 are SGDLS and YYNGEE. CDR3 length equals 13 residues. The CDR3 DNA reads TGTGCCAGCAGTCCACGGGGAGGGGAGACCCAGTACTTC. Residues: CASSPRGGETQYF.

V is TRBV5-4 and J is TRBJ1-1; tentatively, D is TRBD1 (5 bases). The CDR3 loop spans 14 amino acids. V lost 0 bases, J lost 7 bases, and 13 bases lay in between. In germline, CDR1 is SGHNT, CDR2 YYREEE (reference sequence). The CDR3 bases are TGTGCCAGCAGCTTGGTGGAGGGGCAGGGTGAAGCTTTCTTT. It encodes CASSLVEGQGEAFF.